The 2 T cell receptor beta chains below were found in one sample sequenced in a study of blood T cells in healthy people across ages. With a J-beta primer mix and a sample-barcoded 5' primer, a second PCR ran about 7 to 12 cycles. TCRdb itself ran the 5' RACE reads through MiXCR, one entry per CDR3 protein. The table records roughly 1 million distinct CDR3 sequences, roughly a quarter of them present only once. This sample also appeared in a second study, on T cells of mothers and their children.

The source material was blood. These receptors were obtained from a girl aged 2 to 9 in good health.

This clonotype has ten or more counts. This chain joins TRBV7-9 and TRBJ2-1; unclear D gene. The V end was cut by 0 bases, the J end by 7 bases, with 7 bases between. Germline V gene sequence: CDR1 SEHNR, CDR2 FQNEAQ (reference sequence). The CDR3 spans 13 residues. CDR3 protein: CASSLASGNEQFF. CDR3 nucleotides: TGTGCCAGCAGCTTAGCATCAGGAAATGAGCAGTTCTTC.

In the case of this clonotype: A read error may produce the germline difference seen at one junction end. V gene TRBV7-9 combines with J gene TRBJ2-2, with a tentative D call TRBD2 (5 bases). The germline gives CDR1 SEHNR, CDR2 FQNEAQ (reference sequence). CDR3 length: 14 amino acids. CDR3 in amino acids: CACSLDGDPGELFF. The DNA of the CDR3 is TGTGCCTGCAGCTTAGACGGGGATCCCGGGGAGCTGTTTTTT.